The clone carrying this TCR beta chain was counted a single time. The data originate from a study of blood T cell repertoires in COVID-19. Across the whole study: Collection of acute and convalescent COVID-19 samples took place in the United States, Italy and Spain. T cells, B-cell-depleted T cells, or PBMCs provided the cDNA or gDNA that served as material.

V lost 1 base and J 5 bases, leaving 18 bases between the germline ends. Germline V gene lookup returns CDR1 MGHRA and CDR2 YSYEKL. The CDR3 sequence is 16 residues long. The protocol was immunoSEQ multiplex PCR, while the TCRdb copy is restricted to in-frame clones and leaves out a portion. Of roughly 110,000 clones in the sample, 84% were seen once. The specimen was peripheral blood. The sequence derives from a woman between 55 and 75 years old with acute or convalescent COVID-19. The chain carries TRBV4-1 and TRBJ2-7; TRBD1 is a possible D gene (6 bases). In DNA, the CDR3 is TGCGCCAGCAGCCAAGGTAGAAGCAGGGGTAAAAACGAGCAGTACTTC. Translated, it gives CASSQGRSRGKNEQYF.